This T cell receptor (beta chain) is from a study of cytomegalovirus exposure and HLA in healthy donors. General study findings and limits: For cytomegalovirus status, the classifier reportedly gave diagnoses with high specificity and sensitivity. Most TCR sequences proved rare, with some public TCRs found in many donors. Roughly uniform sequencing depth across donors was assumed, possibly incorrectly. Excluded were some V segments that proved indistinguishable, including TRBV6-2 and TRBV6-3.

Primers: 60 Vbeta forward and 13 Jbeta reverse. Generated by immunoSEQ multiplex PCR, the TCRdb table keeps only in-frame clones and is missing some. The table records 110,000 to 150,000 clones, 75% of them present only once. The germline gives CDR1 SGHNT, CDR2 YYREEE (reference sequence). The CDR3 consists of 16 residues. With 2 bases removed from V and 0 bases from J, the gap between germline ends came to 11 bases. Points on this clone: Antigen specificity is unknown.

The chain joins TRBV5-4 to TRBJ1-4; D is unclear. Sequencing used PBMCs. The clonotype comes from a man aged 25-45 years in good health and CMV-seronegative. The CDR3 nucleotides read TGTGCCAGCAGCTTTGTAAGCGATGCAACTAATGAAAAACTGTTTTTT. Translation: CASSFVSDATNEKLFF.